A selection of T cell receptor beta chains follows, all from one sample in a study of cytomegalovirus exposure and HLA in healthy donors. Repertoires were generated with immunoSEQ multiplex PCR, while TCRdb's copy carries only in-frame clones and drops some. This table holds approximately 150,000 clones, around 90% found once. The source material was PBMCs. The receptors shown here come from a man aged 18 to 35 in good health and CMV-seropositive. The CDR3 runs from the conserved cysteine through the conserved F or W. D genes are given only for firm matches. Rows may omit the clone size; those that give it use once, few, many or a size class.

j_gene,v_gene,abundance,d_gene,CDR3nt,CDR3aa
TRBJ1-1,TRBV19,.,.,TGTGCCAGTGTATCCGACAGGCGGAACACTGAAGCTTTCTTT,CASVSDRRNTEAFF
TRBJ1-1,TRBV2,.,.,TGTGCCAGCAGTGAAAGGACATTTGAAGCTTTCTTT,CASSERTFEAFF
TRBJ1-2,TRBV28,.,.,TGTGCCAGCAGTACAACGCCTCTTAAGGGCTACACCTTC,CASSTTPLKGYTF
TRBJ1-5,TRBV6-1,.,TRBD1,TGTGCCAGCCATGGGGGCGGGACAGGGAATCAGCCCCAGCATTTT,CASHGGGTGNQPQHF
TRBJ1-5,TRBV19,.,TRBD1,TGTGCCAGTAGTCCCGGACAGGCGCGCAATCAGCCCCAGCATTTT,CASSPGQARNQPQHF
TRBJ2-5,TRBV27,.,TRBD2,TGTGCCAGCAGTTTTTCGAGCGGGGGGGAGACCCAGTACTTC,CASSFSSGGETQYF
TRBJ2-6,TRBV18,once,.,TGTGCCAGCTCACCACCGAGGGGGAAAACTGGGGCCAACGTCCTGACTTTC,CASSPPRGKTGANVLTF
TRBJ1-6,TRBV14,.,.,TGTGCCAGCAGCATTAGTCCCGTTTCACCCCTCCACTTT,CASSISPVSPLHF
TRBJ1-1,TRBV6-1,.,TRBD1,TGTGCCAGCAGCCTAGACAGGGTTGGGTACACTGAAGCTTTCTTT,CASSLDRVGYTEAFF
TRBJ2-3,TRBV9,.,TRBD2,TGTGCCAGCAGCGTAGTAGGGCGACTAGCGGGTTCCGATACGCAGTATTTT,CASSVVGRLAGSDTQYF
TRBJ2-7,TRBV5-1,.,TRBD1,TGCGCCAGCAGCTTGGAGGGGACAGAATACGAGCAGTACTTC,CASSLEGTEYEQYF
TRBJ2-1,TRBV7-6,.,TRBD2,TGTGCCAGCAGCTTGACTAGCGCCGGACCCACTTACAATGAGCAGTTCTTC,CASSLTSAGPTYNEQFF
TRBJ1-2,TRBV6-1,.,TRBD1,TGTGCCAGCAGTGAGATCACTCCGGGACAGGGGGAAGGCTACACCTTC,CASSEITPGQGEGYTF
TRBJ2-3,TRBV5-6,.,.,TGTGCCAGCAGCTTGGGTAAGCAGGACACAGATACGCAGTATTTT,CASSLGKQDTDTQYF
TRBJ2-3,TRBV15,.,TRBD2,TGTGCCACCAGCAGAGAGCGGGGGGGCACAGATACGCAGTATTTT,CATSRERGGTDTQYF
TRBJ2-7,TRBV4-1,.,.,TGCGCCAGCAGCCACCCCGGACAGACAAAAAGAAATCTCTACGAGCAGTACTTC,CASSHPGQTKRNLYEQYF
TRBJ2-3,TRBV13,.,.,TGTGCCAGCAGCCCCCCTAGGTGGGAGCCTTTCACAGATACGCAGTATTTT,CASSPPRWEPFTDTQYF
TRBJ2-7,TRBV4-1,.,.,TGCGCCAGCAGCCAAAACGCCGACAGCCTCTACGAGCAGTACTTC,CASSQNADSLYEQYF
TRBJ1-2,TRBV28,.,.,TGTGCCAGCCTCGCGGGTTACGGCTACACCTTC,CASLAGYGYTF
TRBJ2-7,TRBV27,.,.,TGTGCCAGCAGTTTAAACAGCCCCATCTCCTACGAGCAGTACTTC,CASSLNSPISYEQYF
TRBJ2-5,TRBV27,.,.,TGTGCCAGCGCTAGCCAGGCTCCAGAGACCCAGTACTTC,CASASQAPETQYF
TRBJ2-6,TRBV19,.,.,TGTGCCAGTAGTAGGAGAACTGGGGCCAACGTCCTGACTTTC,CASSRRTGANVLTF
TRBJ2-1,TRBV7-3,.,.,TGTGCCAGCAGCGCCCCGGGACTCTACAATGAGCAGTTCTTC,CASSAPGLYNEQFF
TRBJ2-5,TRBV27,.,TRBD1,TGTGCCAGCAGTACCAACAGGGGCCCGAGGACCCAGTACTTC,CASSTNRGPRTQYF
TRBJ1-5,TRBV7-6,.,.,TGTGCCAGCAGCTTAGAGGGGAAGAGCAATCAGCCCCAGCATTTT,CASSLEGKSNQPQHF
TRBJ2-5,TRBV4-1,.,TRBD2,TGCGCCAGCAGCCAAGATGGGACTAGCTTGGAGACCCAGTACTTC,CASSQDGTSLETQYF
TRBJ2-1,TRBV5-5,.,.,TGTGCCAGCAGTTCCGGGACATTAGAACCCAATGAGCAGTTCTTC,CASSSGTLEPNEQFF
TRBJ1-2,TRBV27,.,.,TGTGCCAGCAGTTTCCTTAGACAGGAGGAGTATAATGGCTACACCTTC,CASSFLRQEEYNGYTF
TRBJ2-5,TRBV11-2,.,.,TGTGCCAGCAGCCCCCTGGGAAGGAGCGGAGAGACCCAGTACTTC,CASSPLGRSGETQYF
TRBJ2-7,TRBV5-1,.,.,TGCGCCAGCAGCTTGGATGGTCTGGGGGACTCCGAGCAGTACTTC,CASSLDGLGDSEQYF
TRBJ2-6,TRBV5-1,once,.,TGCGCCAGCTTGCCGGGAGCCTCCGGGGCCAACGTCCTGACTTTC,CASLPGASGANVLTF
TRBJ2-4,TRBV19,.,.,TGTGCCAGTAGTAAGGTAGACCGGGACATATGGATTCAGTACTTC,CASSKVDRDIWIQYF
TRBJ2-3,TRBV30,.,TRBD2,TGTGCCTGGACGCCTAGCGGGTTCGCAGATACGCAGTATTTT,CAWTPSGFADTQYF
TRBJ1-5,TRBV5-1,.,.,TGCGCCAGCAGCCTATCCGCGGGGGTCCAGCCCCAGCATTTT,CASSLSAGVQPQHF
TRBJ1-2,TRBV2,few,.,TGTGCCAGCAGTGGAAAGGGGCTGGGTGGCTACACCTTC,CASSGKGLGGYTF
TRBJ1-2,TRBV28,.,.,TGTGCCAGCACCGTGGACACCCGCCCGGTCTATGGCTACACCTTC,CASTVDTRPVYGYTF
TRBJ2-6,TRBV28,.,.,TGTGCCAGCAGCCCCCGGGAGATCTCTGGGGCCAACGTCCTGACTTTC,CASSPREISGANVLTF
TRBJ1-1,TRBV5-1,once,TRBD1,TGCGCCAGCAGCTTGGTGGGTTCTGGGACAGGGATTGGCACTGAAGCTTTCTTT,CASSLVGSGTGIGTEAFF
TRBJ2-7,TRBV9,once,.,TGTGCCAGCAGCGTAGACTCCGCCGGGAGCGAGCAGTACTTC,CASSVDSAGSEQYF
TRBJ2-1,TRBV9,.,TRBD2,TGTGCCAGCAGCGTAGGGACTAGCTGGAATGAGCAGTTCTTC,CASSVGTSWNEQFF
TRBJ2-2,TRBV4-2,.,TRBD2,TGTGCCAGCAGCCAAGACCTAGCGGGGGGCTTGGGAACCGGGGAGCTGTTTTTT,CASSQDLAGGLGTGELFF
TRBJ1-5,TRBV2,.,.,TGTGCCAGCAGCCCCAGGACAGGCAATCAGCCCCAGCATTTT,CASSPRTGNQPQHF
TRBJ1-5,TRBV4-1,.,.,TGCGCCAGCAGCCAAGATGGAGGGAGCCGCAATCAGCCCCAGCATTTT,CASSQDGGSRNQPQHF
TRBJ1-1,TRBV15,.,.,TGTGCCACCAGCAGAGATATGGACGGTGGGGCAGCTTTCTTT,CATSRDMDGGAAFF
TRBJ1-1,TRBV29-1,.,.,TGCAGCGTTGAAATCAGGGTCACTGAAGCTTTCTTT,CSVEIRVTEAFF
TRBJ1-2,TRBV13,.,TRBD1,TGTGCCAGCAGCCCAGGGGGGACAGACCGTCGCTATGGCTACACCTTC,CASSPGGTDRRYGYTF